This T cell receptor (beta chain) was captured by sequencing in a study of blood T cell repertoires in COVID-19. Across the study: Collection of acute and convalescent COVID-19 samples took place in the United States, Italy and Spain. Sample material is recorded as cDNA or gDNA derived from T cells, B-cell-depleted T cells, or PBMCs.

In the authors' methods: Cell counts per sample came from amplifying reference gene primers. Clones were sequenced by immunoSEQ multiplex PCR, and TCRdb holds only the in-frame ones, with some missing. Clonal size and the V and J genes are those of that table, whereas D and trimming came from the DNA. The sample yields roughly 160,000 clones, around four fifths seen once. The germline gives CDR1 MGHRA, CDR2 YSYEKL. This CDR3 spans 16 amino acids. Trimming cost V 1 base and J 0 bases, with 12 bases left between them. The TCR originated in a woman in her 70s who had recovered from COVID-19. This chain uses TRBV4-1 with TRBJ1-1; weak D call: TRBD1 (5 bases). The sample was peripheral blood. The CDR3 region has the DNA TGCGCCAGCAGCCAAGCGGAGACCAGGGTGAACACTGAAGCTTTCTTT. It encodes CASSQAETRVNTEAFF.